This TCR beta chain comes out of a study of T cells after yellow fever vaccination. MiXCR, applied by TCRdb to the 5' RACE reads, yields one record per CDR3 protein. The repertoire holds fewer than 450,000 distinct CDR3 sequences, with about 9.9% as singletons. The CDR3 is 17 amino acids. V gave up 1 base and J gave up 0 bases, with 14 bases separating them. Germline V gene sequence: CDR1 SGHTA, CDR2 FQGNSA. The sequence was collected from a man aged 18 to 29 who received the YFV17D yellow fever vaccine. The chain is built from TRBV7-2 and TRBJ2-3; D uncertain. The specimen was PBMCs, collected on the day of the first yellow fever vaccination. The CDR3 is CASSLVWRSISTDTQYF. CDR3 nucleotide sequence: TGTGCCAGCAGCTTAGTCTGGCGAAGTATTAGCACAGATACGCAGTATTTT.